The sequence of this T cell receptor (beta chain) was determined in a study of technical replicates of blood from a handful of donors. In this sample, this clone turned up once. Trimming took 5 bases from V and 2 from J, leaving 13 bases between them. The CDR3 is 14 amino acids. Germline values: CDR1 SGHAT, CDR2 FQDESV (reference sequence). Sequencing was performed with immunoSEQ multiplex PCR; in TCRdb, only in-frame clones are kept and a portion is missing. This table has tens of thousands of clones, roughly 96% appearing once. The chain combines TRBV11-1 with TRBJ2-7, with a possible D match to TRBD2 (6 bases). The material sequenced was T cells isolated from PBMCs. The receptor was derived from a human donor in good health. CDR3 in amino acids: CASSLGRGTYEQYF. The CDR3 coding sequence is TGTGCCAGCAGCCTCGGACGGGGGACCTACGAGCAGTACTTC. The complete variable domain, with remaining parts taken from reference TRBV11-1 and TRBJ2-7, reads EAEVAQSPRYKITEKSQAVAFWCDPISGHATLYWYRQILGQGPELLVQFQDESVVDDSQLPKDRFSAERLKGVDSTLKIQPAELGDSAMYLCASSLGRGTYEQYFGPGTRLTVT.